This T cell receptor (beta chain) stems from a study of blood T cell repertoires in COVID-19. The CDR3 is 16 amino acids. Trimming at V came to 6 bases and at J to 3 bases, leaving 10 bases not matched to a gene. The germline V gene encodes CDR1 SGHVS and CDR2 FQNEAQ. The method was immunoSEQ multiplex PCR; TCRdb's version includes in-frame clones alone and lacks a portion of them. Found here are about 140,000 clones, around 80% of them singletons; the top ten hold about a tenth. The V gene is TRBV7-8, the J gene TRBJ2-2; 7 bases are a match to TRBD1. The clonotype originates from a man aged 55 to 70 who had recovered from COVID-19. The source material was peripheral blood. The DNA of the CDR3 is TGTGCCAGCAGGCCCTACAGGGGAGAGGACACCGGGGAGCTGTTTTTT. It encodes CASRPYRGEDTGELFF.